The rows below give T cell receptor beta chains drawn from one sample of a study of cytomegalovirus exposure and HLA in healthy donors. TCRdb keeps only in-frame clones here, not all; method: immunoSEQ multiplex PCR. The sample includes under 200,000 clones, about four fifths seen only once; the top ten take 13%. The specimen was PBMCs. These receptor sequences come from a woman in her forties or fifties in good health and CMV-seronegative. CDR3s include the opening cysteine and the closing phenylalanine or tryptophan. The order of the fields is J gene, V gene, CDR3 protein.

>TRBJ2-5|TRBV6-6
CASSYVRGIKETQYF
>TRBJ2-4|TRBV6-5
CASSYSSRNIQYF
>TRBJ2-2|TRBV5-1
CASSFQGPTGELFF
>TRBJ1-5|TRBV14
CASSQSQAQPQHF
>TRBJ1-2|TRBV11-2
CASSPLLYGYTF
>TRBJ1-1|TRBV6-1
CASRRRTDEAFF
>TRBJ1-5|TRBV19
CASSIDQETGEQPQHF
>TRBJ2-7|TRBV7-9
CASSQAPTAGVKQYF
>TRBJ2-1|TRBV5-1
CASRSGQAVGKEQFF
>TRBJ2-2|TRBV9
CASSARQGPNTGELFF
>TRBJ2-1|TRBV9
CASSVDSGRAVGDEQFF
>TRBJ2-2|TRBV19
CASSRIQGGTGELFF
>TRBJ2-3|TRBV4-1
CASSQDTGTDTQYF
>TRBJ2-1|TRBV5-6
CASSLKTSVFHNEQFF
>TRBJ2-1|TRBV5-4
CASSSSGTSPLHEQFF
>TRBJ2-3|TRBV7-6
CASSSSGTYTDTQYF
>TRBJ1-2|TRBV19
CASGDTGTVISYLYGYTF
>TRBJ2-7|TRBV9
CASSLPYEQYF
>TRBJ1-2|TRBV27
CASSPRQGLYGYTF
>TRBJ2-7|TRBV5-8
CASSQLDLAESYEQYF
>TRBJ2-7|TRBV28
CASSPSVATIYEQYF
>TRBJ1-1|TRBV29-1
CSSRTGNTEAFF
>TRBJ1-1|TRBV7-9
CSSSPLRSGNTEAFF
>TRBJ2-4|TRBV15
CATSSGAAGGSNIQYF
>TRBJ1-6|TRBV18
CASSPLPDRNSPLHF
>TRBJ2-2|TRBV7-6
CASSLGLAGGNTGELFF
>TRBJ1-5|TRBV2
CASRAGTGPQHF
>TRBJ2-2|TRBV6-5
CASSYGGGTGELFF
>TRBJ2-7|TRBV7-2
CASSLASGNPLHEQYF
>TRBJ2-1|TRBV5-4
CASSSISGGSYNEQFF
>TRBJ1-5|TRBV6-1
CASSGMGQGISNQPQHF
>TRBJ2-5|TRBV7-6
CASSPAWGPETQYF
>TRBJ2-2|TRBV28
CAIRRTQDTGELFF